A single sample is the source of the 4 T cell receptor beta chains below, sequenced in a study of T cell changes during pregnancy in multiple sclerosis. The data were produced by immunoSEQ multiplex PCR, yet TCRdb's version contains in-frame clones alone and is incomplete. The sample includes 40,000 to 50,000 clones, roughly 90% of them seen just once. The sequences come from CD4+ T cells from peripheral blood mononuclear cells, collected before pregnancy. The source of these receptors is a female donor with multiple sclerosis, enrolled in a pregnancy study.

The chain is built from TRBV19 and TRBJ2-1, with 10 bases fitting TRBD2. CDR1 and CDR2 (germline): LNHDA, SQIVND (reference sequence). There are 17 residues in the CDR3. V gave up 3 bases and J gave up 0 bases; unmatched junction bases: 5. The CDR3 coding sequence is TGTGCCAGTAGTATTTTAGCGGGGGGTTTCTCCTACAATGAGCAGTTCTTC. It codes for CASSILAGGFSYNEQFF.

V is TRBV18 and J is TRBJ2-2, with D perhaps matching TRBD2 (5 bases). Germline V gene lookup returns CDR1 KGHSH and CDR2 LQKENI. The CDR3 has 15 amino acids. Trimming removed 1 base from V and 2 bases from J, with 8 bases in between. CDR3 in amino acids: CASSPRGRNTGELFF. CDR3 nucleotides: TGTGCCAGCTCACCACGAGGGAGAAACACCGGGGAGCTGTTTTTT. The complete variable domain, with remaining parts taken from reference TRBV18 and TRBJ2-2, reads NAGVMQNPRHLVRRRGQEARLRCSPMKGHSHVYWYRQLPEEGLKFMVYLQKENIIDESGMPKERFSAEFPKEGPSILRIQQVVRGDSAAYFCASSPRGRNTGELFFGEGSRLTVL.

This clone came up a few times. The chain joins TRBV5-4 to TRBJ1-1, with TRBD1 matching over 9 bases. The CDR3 runs 15 residues. Germline-derived CDR1 and CDR2 are SGHNT and YYREEE (reference sequence). V shed 1 base and J 5 bases; nucleotides not matched to a gene: 6. DNA for the CDR3: TGTGCCAGCAGCTTGTACGACAGGGGGACGACTGAAGCTTTCTTT. Protein: CASSLYDRGTTEAFF.

The chain has TRBV29-1 and TRBJ2-3; tentatively, D is TRBD2 (6 bases). Trimming took off 4 bases at V and 0 bases at J, with 14 bases between the two ends. In germline, CDR1 is SQVTM, CDR2 ANQGSEA. This CDR3 has 15 residues. CDR3 region: CSVVVWGGSTDTQYF. CDR3 bases: TGCAGCGTTGTAGTCTGGGGAGGTAGCACAGATACGCAGTATTTT.